The 19 T cell receptor beta chains below come from one sample, sequenced in a study of neoadjuvant nivolumab and ipilimumab in lung cancer. Libraries were prepared by immunoSEQ multiplex PCR; TCRdb keeps only in-frame clonotypes and omits some of them. The top ten clones hold about 21% of a sample with around 21,000 clones, 82% of them seen once. The material sequenced was peripheral blood, taken before neoadjuvant nivolumab, alone or with ipilimumab. Source of these receptors: an adult with non-small cell lung cancer.

The chain recombines TRBV7-2 with TRBJ2-7; TRBD1 is a possible D gene (6 bases). This CDR3 contains 16 residues. The ends were cut back, 1 base at V and 5 bases at J, with 18 bases in the middle. Germline V gene data show CDR1 as SGHTA and CDR2 as FQGNSA. CDR3 amino acids: CASSLGRGPGNHEQYF. Written as DNA, the CDR3 is TGTGCCAGCAGCTTAGGCAGGGGCCCGGGTAACCACGAGCAGTACTTC. Drawing the rest from reference TRBV7-2 and TRBJ2-7, the complete variable domain is GAGVSQSPSNKVTEKGKDVELRCDPISGHTALYWYRQSLGQGLEFLIYFQGNSAPDKSGLPSDRFSAERTGGSVSTLTIQRTQQEDSAVYLCASSLGRGPGNHEQYFGPGTRLTVT.

The rearrangement uses TRBV14 and TRBJ1-2; TRBD1 aligns across 11 bases. This CDR3 region has 15 residues. CDR1 and CDR2 (germline): SGHDN, FVKESK. The trim removed 2 bases at V and 7 bases at J, leaving 6 bases unmatched. The CDR3 loop is CASSQLGQGASGYTF. The CDR3, as DNA: TGTGCCAGCAGCCAACTCGGACAGGGGGCTTCTGGCTACACCTTC.

The CDR3, as DNA: TGTGCCAGTAGTAGTAGGACGGCCAGGAGCTACACCTTC. It is translated as CASSSRTARSYTF. This chain connects TRBV19 to TRBJ1-2; no definite D call. This CDR3 region has 13 residues. Germline V CDR1 and CDR2: LNHDA, SQIVND (reference sequence). V was trimmed by 4 bases and J by 9 bases, leaving 15 bases between them.

This clone has only a few counts. The chain joins TRBV11-2 to TRBJ2-2; 8 bases are a match to TRBD1. CDR1 is SGHAT and CDR2 is FQNNGV in the germline V gene. This CDR3 comprises 17 residues. J was trimmed by 1 base and V by 6 bases; bases with no gene match: 10. CDR3 sequence reads: CASRPIRGRRNTGELFF. The CDR3 DNA reads TGTGCCAGCAGACCGATCAGGGGGCGGCGGAACACCGGGGAGCTGTTTTTT.

This clone showed up just a few times. The genes are TRBV5-5 and TRBJ2-1, with TRBD2 matching over 7 bases. The trim removed 4 bases at V and 10 bases at J, leaving 8 bases unmatched. This CDR3 region has 13 residues. Germline V CDR1 and CDR2: SGHKS, YYEKEE (reference sequence). CDR3 in DNA: TGTGCCAGCAGCGTACGGACTAGAGGGGAGCAGTTCTTC. Its protein product is CASSVRTRGEQFF.

V is TRBV13 and J is TRBJ2-7, with TRBD1 matching over 9 bases. V was clipped by 3 bases and J by 0 bases; unmatched bases: 6. Germline V gene sequence: CDR1 PRHDT, CDR2 FYEKMQ (reference sequence). This CDR3 is 16 amino acids long. CDR3 sequence (DNA): TGTGCCAGCAGCTTGGGGACAGGGCAAATCTCCTACGAGCAGTACTTC. Protein: CASSLGTGQISYEQYF.

The J gene is TRBJ2-3, the V gene TRBV5-4; TRBD2 matches 11 bases. The CDR3 length is 16 residues. The trim removed 2 bases at V and 6 bases at J, leaving 8 bases unmatched. Per the germline V gene, CDR1 is SGHNT and CDR2 is YYREEE (reference sequence). CDR3 DNA: TGTGCCAGCAGCTTAGGGACTAGCGGCCTTGGGGATACGCAGTATTTT. Translation gives CASSLGTSGLGDTQYF.

The chain is built from TRBV18 and TRBJ2-7; a possible D gene is TRBD2 (5 bases). Trimming took off 2 bases at V and 7 bases at J, with 15 bases between the two ends. The CDR3 totals 14 residues. CDR1 and CDR2 (germline): KGHSH, LQKENI. CDR3 in amino acids: CASSPTGRVREQYF. CDR3 sequence (DNA): TGTGCCAGCTCACCAACGGGAAGGGTTCGGGAGCAGTACTTC.

The V and J genes are TRBV5-5 and TRBJ2-7; D gene unclear. Trimming took 2 bases from V and 5 from J, leaving 11 bases between them. The CDR3 length is 13 residues. CDR1 is SGHKS and CDR2 is YYEKEE in the germline V gene (reference sequence). The CDR3 sequence: CASSFPGPDEQYF. Written as DNA, the CDR3 is TGTGCCAGCAGCTTCCCCGGACCCGACGAGCAGTACTTC.

This chain uses TRBV7-6 with TRBJ2-1; a possible D gene is TRBD1 (6 bases). The CDR3 consists of 16 residues. Per the germline V gene, CDR1 is SGHVS and CDR2 is FNYEAQ. V lost 5 bases to trimming and J lost 4 bases, with 18 bases between them. The CDR3, as DNA: TGTGCCAGCAGCAAGGCCGGGACAACCACGTACAATGAGCAGTTCTTC. This gives the protein CASSKAGTTTYNEQFF. Complete variable domain (other parts from reference TRBV7-6 and TRBJ2-1): GAGVSQSPRYKVTKRGQDVALRCDPISGHVSLYWYRQALGQGPEFLTYFNYEAQQDKSGLPNDRFSAERPEGSISTLTIQRTEQRDSAMYRCASSKAGTTTYNEQFFGPGTRLTVL.

The chain uses TRBV7-3 and TRBJ2-1, with D possibly TRBD1 on 5 matching bases. The V gene's germline CDR1 is SGHTA and CDR2 FQGTGA. The CDR3 is made up of 13 amino acids. Trimming left V 3 bases short and J 8 bases short, with 11 bases between. CDR3 in DNA: TGTGCCAGCAGCTTGCAGGGTATCGATGAGCAGTTCTTC. This encodes CASSLQGIDEQFF.

V gene TRBV12-5 combines with J gene TRBJ2-1, with D unclear. Germline CDR1 and CDR2: LGHNT and FRNRAP. V was cut by 7 bases and J by 5 bases, with 6 bases left in between. CDR3 length: 11 amino acids. CDR3 nucleotides: TGTGCTAGTGAGGGTCACAATGAGCAGTTCTTC. This gives the protein CASEGHNEQFF.

This CDR3 reads CASSPHRDRSTGELFF. CDR3 coding DNA: TGCGCCAGCAGCCCGCACCGGGACAGAAGCACCGGGGAGCTGTTTTTT. The chain is built from TRBV5-1 and TRBJ2-2; the match to TRBD1 covers 7 bases. The V gene end was trimmed by 4 bases and the J gene end by 4 bases; junction bases not matched to a gene: 10. CDR3 length: 16 residues. Per germline, CDR1 SGHRS and CDR2 YFSETQ. The variable domain in full, completed from reference TRBV5-1 and TRBJ2-2, reads KAGVTQTPRYLIKTRGQQVTLSCSPISGHRSVSWYQQTPGQGLQFLFEYFSETQRNKGNFPGRFSGRQFSNSRSEMNVSTLELGDSALYLCASSPHRDRSTGELFFGEGSRLTVL.

The V and J genes are TRBV30 and TRBJ1-5, with 7 bases matching TRBD1. J gave up 3 bases and V 2 bases, and 4 bases lay outside the gene matches. The CDR3 covers 14 residues. Germline V gene sequence: CDR1 GTSNPN, CDR2 SVGIG (reference sequence). CDR3 residues: CAWSRDRVNQPQHF. CDR3 nucleotide sequence: TGTGCCTGGAGTAGGGACAGAGTCAATCAGCCCCAGCATTTT.

The chain's CDR3 is CASSMGLSSSYEQYF. The CDR3 nucleotides read TGTGCCAGTAGTATGGGCCTTTCGAGCTCCTACGAGCAGTACTTC. The gene calls are TRBV19 and TRBJ2-7; D is unresolved. Trimming removed 3 bases at V and 0 bases at J, with 12 bases between. From germline, CDR1 is LNHDA and CDR2 SQIVND (reference sequence). The CDR3 covers 15 residues. Complete variable domain (other parts from reference TRBV19 and TRBJ2-7): DGGITQSPKYLFRKEGQNVTLSCEQNLNHDAMYWYRQDPGQGLRLIYYSQIVNDFQKGDIAEGYSVSREKKESFPLTVTSAQKNPTAFYLCASSMGLSSSYEQYFGPGTRLTVT.

The chain links TRBV11-2 to TRBJ2-3, with 13 nucleotides matching TRBD2. Germline-derived CDR1 and CDR2 are SGHAT and FQNNGV. Losses at the gene ends were 6 bases for V and 10 bases for J; bases not matched to a gene: 10. CDR3 length equals 15 residues. CDR3 protein: CASRPRLAGGSPQYF. The CDR3 coding sequence is TGTGCCAGCAGGCCCCGACTAGCGGGAGGAAGTCCGCAGTATTTT.

This clone was seen only a few times. The V call is TRBV11-3, the J call TRBJ2-2; 11 bases align to TRBD2. There are 14 residues in the CDR3. In germline, CDR1 is SGHNT, CDR2 YENEEA. Germline trimming cut 5 bases from V and 7 bases from J; bases unmatched to any gene: 3. CDR3 DNA: TGTGCCAGCAGCACTAGCGGGAGTGACGGGGAGCTGTTTTTT. Amino acid sequence: CASSTSGSDGELFF. The complete variable domain, with remaining parts taken from reference TRBV11-3 and TRBJ2-2, reads EAGVVQSPRYKIIEKKQPVAFWCNPISGHNTLYWYLQNLGQGPELLIRYENEEAVDDSQLPKDRFSAERLKGVDSTLKIQPAELGDSAVYLCASSTSGSDGELFFGEGSRLTVL.

This clone has a handful of counts. The genes are TRBV10-2 and TRBJ2-7; a weak D match, TRBD2 (5 bases). The V end was cut by 6 bases, the J end by 0 bases, with 18 bases between. CDR1 and CDR2 from the germline V gene are WSHSY and SAAADI. The CDR3 extends over 16 amino acids. The CDR3 DNA reads TGCGCCAGCAGCCCCAGGATGGAGCGGCCCTCCTACGAGCAGTACTTC. The encoded protein is CASSPRMERPSYEQYF.

The J gene is TRBJ2-1, the V gene TRBV7-9; 10 nucleotides align to TRBD2. The CDR3 consists of 14 residues. Per germline, CDR1 SEHNR and CDR2 FQNEAQ (reference sequence). V lost 1 base to trimming and J lost 12 bases; unmatched junction nucleotides: 6. The CDR3 DNA is TGTGCCAGCAGCTTAGGGCTAGCGGGAGTCGGGCAGTTCTTC. This encodes CASSLGLAGVGQFF.